The present T cell receptor (beta chain) was sequenced within a study of T cells in Graves' hyperthyroidism and ophthalmopathy. In the case of this clonotype: The antigen is not known.

Ophthalmopathy patients showed a Clinical Activity Score of at least 3, NOSPECS grade of at least 4 and duration under 3 months. Amplified regions were TCR beta CDR3 sequences from RNA transcripts. A set of HTBI primers served as the primers for a first-round RT-PCR of the TCR CDR3. TCRdb itself ran the multiplex PCR reads through MiXCR, one entry per CDR3 protein. The sample includes roughly 640,000 distinct CDR3 sequences, around 15% seen only once; the top ten take roughly 3.4%. With V trimmed by 6 bases and J by 4 bases, 4 bases remained unmatched. The CDR3 loop spans 14 amino acids. The germline V gene encodes CDR1 MNHNS and CDR2 SASEGT. Overall study results and limits: Among thyroid clonotypes expanded above 0.001, most also appeared in blood. Progression to ophthalmopathy was predicted a median of about 6.6 months early. Ophthalmopathy was told apart from stable hyperthyroidism by a 13 V-J model.

The sequencing sample was made of blood. The chain has TRBV6-1 and TRBJ2-2; the match to TRBD2 covers 8 bases. This clonotype was obtained from a woman between 35 and 50 years old with Graves' ophthalmopathy. CDR3 residues: CASRGLAGTGELFF. In nucleotides, the CDR3 is TGTGCCAGCAGGGGGCTAGCGGGCACCGGGGAGCTGTTTTTT.